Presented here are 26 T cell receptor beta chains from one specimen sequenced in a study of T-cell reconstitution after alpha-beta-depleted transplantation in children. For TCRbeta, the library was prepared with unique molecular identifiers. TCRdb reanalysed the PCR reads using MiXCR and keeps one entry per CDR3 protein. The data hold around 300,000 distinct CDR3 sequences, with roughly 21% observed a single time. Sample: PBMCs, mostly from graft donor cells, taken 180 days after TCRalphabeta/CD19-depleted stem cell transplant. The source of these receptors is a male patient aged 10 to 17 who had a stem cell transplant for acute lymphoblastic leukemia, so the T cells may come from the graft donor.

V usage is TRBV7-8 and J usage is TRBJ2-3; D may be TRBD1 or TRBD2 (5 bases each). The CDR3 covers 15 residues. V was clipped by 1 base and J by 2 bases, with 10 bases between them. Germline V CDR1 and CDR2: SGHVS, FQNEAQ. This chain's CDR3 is CASSLVGVATDTQYF. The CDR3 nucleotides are TGTGCCAGCAGCTTAGTGGGGGTTGCCACAGATACGCAGTATTTT.

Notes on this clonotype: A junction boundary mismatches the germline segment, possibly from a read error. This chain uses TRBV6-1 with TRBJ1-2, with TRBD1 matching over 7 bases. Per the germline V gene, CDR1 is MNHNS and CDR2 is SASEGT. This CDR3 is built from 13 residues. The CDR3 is CASSPRTGYGDTF. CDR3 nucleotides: TGTGCCAGCAGCCCAAGGACAGGCTATGGCGACACCTTC.

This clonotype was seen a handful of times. The CDR3 loop is CASSIREAGELFF. CDR3 nucleotide sequence: TGCGCCAGCAGCATAAGGGAGGCCGGGGAGCTGTTTTTT. The rearrangement uses TRBV5-1 and TRBJ2-2, with D possibly matching TRBD2 (6 bases). The CDR3 totals 13 residues. Germline V CDR1 and CDR2: SGHRS, YFSETQ. The V gene lost 4 bases and the J gene lost 6 bases, with 10 bases spanning the gap. The full variable domain, in which reference TRBV5-1 and TRBJ2-2 provide the parts outside the CDR3, is KAGVTQTPRYLIKTRGQQVTLSCSPISGHRSVSWYQQTPGQGLQFLFEYFSETQRNKGNFPGRFSGRQFSNSRSEMNVSTLELGDSALYLCASSIREAGELFFGEGSRLTVL.

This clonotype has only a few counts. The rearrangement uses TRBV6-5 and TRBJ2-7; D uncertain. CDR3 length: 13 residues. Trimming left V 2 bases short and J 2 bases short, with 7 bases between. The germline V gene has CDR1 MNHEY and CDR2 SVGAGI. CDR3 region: CASSYGRPYEQYF. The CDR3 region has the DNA TGTGCCAGCAGTTACGGCAGACCCTACGAGCAGTACTTC.

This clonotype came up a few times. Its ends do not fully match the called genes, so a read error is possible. The CDR3 nucleotides are TGTGCCAGCAGCTTATTTGGGACTTACTCCGACGAGCAGTACTTC. Encoded protein: CASSLFGTYSDEQYF. The chain recombines TRBV11-2 with TRBJ2-7, with a possible D match to TRBD2 (6 bases). From germline, CDR1 is SGHAT and CDR2 FQNNGV. CDR3 length equals 15 residues.

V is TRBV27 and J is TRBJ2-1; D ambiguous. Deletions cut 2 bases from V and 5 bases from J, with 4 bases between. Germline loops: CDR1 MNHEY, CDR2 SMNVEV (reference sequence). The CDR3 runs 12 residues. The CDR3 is CASSLINNEQFF. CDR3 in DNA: TGTGCCAGCAGTTTAATTAACAATGAGCAGTTCTTC.

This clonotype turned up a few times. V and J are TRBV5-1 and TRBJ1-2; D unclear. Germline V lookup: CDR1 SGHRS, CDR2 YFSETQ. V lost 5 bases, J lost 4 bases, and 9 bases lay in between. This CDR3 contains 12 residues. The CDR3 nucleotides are TGCGCCAGCAGATCCGACATCTATGGCTACACCTTC. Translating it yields CASRSDIYGYTF.

This CDR3 reads CASSYDRGDTGELFF. The CDR3, as DNA: TGTGCCAGCAGCTACGACAGGGGGGACACCGGGGAGCTGTTTTTT. The chain uses TRBV6-5 and TRBJ2-2, with 9 positions matching TRBD1. Germline trimming cut 6 bases from V and 3 bases from J; bases unmatched to any gene: 5. The CDR3 spans 15 residues. Germline V gene lookup returns CDR1 MNHEY and CDR2 SVGAGI.

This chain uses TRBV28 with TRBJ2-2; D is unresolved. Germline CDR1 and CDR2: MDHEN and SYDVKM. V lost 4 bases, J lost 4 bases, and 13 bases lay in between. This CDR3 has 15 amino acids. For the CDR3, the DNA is TGTGCCAGCAGTTCTCCTGCCCGTAGCACCGGGGAGCTGTTTTTT. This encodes CASSSPARSTGELFF.

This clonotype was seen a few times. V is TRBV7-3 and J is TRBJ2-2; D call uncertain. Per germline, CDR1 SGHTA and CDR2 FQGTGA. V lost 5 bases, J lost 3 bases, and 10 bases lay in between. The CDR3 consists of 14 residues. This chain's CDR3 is CASSLIEYTGELFF. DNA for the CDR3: TGTGCCAGCAGCCTCATAGAGTACACCGGGGAGCTGTTTTTT.

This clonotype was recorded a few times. In nucleotides, the CDR3 is TGCGCCAGCAGTTCCGACCATTTCTTGGGGGGGTTGCAGTTCTTC. It translates to CASSSDHFLGGLQFF. This rearrangement joins TRBV4-1 to TRBJ2-1; 7 nucleotides align to TRBD2. CDR1 is MGHRA, CDR2 YSYEKL, per germline. Germline trimming cut 6 bases from V and 12 bases from J; bases unmatched to any gene: 17. The CDR3 length is 15 residues.

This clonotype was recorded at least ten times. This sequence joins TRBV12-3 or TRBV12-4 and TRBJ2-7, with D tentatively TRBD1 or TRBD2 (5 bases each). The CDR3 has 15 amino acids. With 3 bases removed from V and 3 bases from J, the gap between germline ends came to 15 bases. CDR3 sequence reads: CASSFARDPIYEQYF. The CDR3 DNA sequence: TGTGCCAGCAGTTTCGCCAGGGACCCCATCTACGAGCAGTACTTC.

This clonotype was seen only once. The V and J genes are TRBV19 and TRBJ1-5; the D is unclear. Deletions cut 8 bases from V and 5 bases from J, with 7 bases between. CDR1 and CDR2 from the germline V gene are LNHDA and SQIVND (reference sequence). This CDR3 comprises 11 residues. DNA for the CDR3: TGTGCCAGTGGCAACTATCAGCCCCAGCATTTT. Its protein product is CASGNYQPQHF.

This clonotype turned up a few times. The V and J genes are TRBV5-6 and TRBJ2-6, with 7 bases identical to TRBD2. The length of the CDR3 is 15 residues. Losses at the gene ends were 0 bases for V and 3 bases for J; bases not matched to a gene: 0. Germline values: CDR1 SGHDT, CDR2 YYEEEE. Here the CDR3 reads CASSLAGGGANVLTF. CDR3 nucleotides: TGTGCCAGCAGCTTGGCGGGAGGTGGGGCCAACGTCCTGACTTTC.

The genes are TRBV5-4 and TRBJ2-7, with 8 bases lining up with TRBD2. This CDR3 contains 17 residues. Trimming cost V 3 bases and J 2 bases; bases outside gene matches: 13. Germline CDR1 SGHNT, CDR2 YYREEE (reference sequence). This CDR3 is CASSSRIGAGAPYEQYF. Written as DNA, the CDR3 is TGTGCCAGCAGCTCCCGTATTGGAGCGGGGGCTCCCTACGAGCAGTACTTC.

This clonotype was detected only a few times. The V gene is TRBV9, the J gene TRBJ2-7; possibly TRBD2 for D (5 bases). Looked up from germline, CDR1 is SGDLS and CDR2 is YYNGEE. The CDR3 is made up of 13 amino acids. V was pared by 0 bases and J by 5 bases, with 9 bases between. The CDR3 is CASSVVGDHEQYF. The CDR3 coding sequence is TGTGCCAGCAGCGTAGTGGGAGACCACGAGCAGTACTTC.

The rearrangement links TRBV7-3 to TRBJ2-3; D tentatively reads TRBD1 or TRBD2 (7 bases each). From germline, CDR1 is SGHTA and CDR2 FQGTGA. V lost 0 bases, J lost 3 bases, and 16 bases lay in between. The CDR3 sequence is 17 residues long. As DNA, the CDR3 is TGTGCCAGCAGCTTAACGTCCCCAGGGGGGGTGACAGATACGCAGTATTTT. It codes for CASSLTSPGGVTDTQYF.

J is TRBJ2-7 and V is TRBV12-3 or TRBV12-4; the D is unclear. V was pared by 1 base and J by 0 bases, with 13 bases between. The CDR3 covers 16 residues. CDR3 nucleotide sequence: TGTGCCAGCAGTTTAGGGGCCGTAGTCCCCTCCTACGAGCAGTACTTC. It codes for CASSLGAVVPSYEQYF.

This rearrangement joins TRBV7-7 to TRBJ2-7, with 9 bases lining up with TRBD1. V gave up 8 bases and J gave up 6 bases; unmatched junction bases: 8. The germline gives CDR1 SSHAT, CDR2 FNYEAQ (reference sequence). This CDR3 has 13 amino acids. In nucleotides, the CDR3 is TGTGCCAGCGCAACCGGGACAGGGATCGAGCAGTACTTC. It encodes CASATGTGIEQYF.

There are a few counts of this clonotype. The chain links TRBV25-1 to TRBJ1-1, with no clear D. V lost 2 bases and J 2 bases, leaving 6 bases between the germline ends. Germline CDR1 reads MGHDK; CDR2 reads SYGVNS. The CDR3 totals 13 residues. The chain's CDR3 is CASSEIGNTEAFF. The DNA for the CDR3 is TGTGCCAGCAGTGAAATCGGCAACACTGAAGCTTTCTTT.

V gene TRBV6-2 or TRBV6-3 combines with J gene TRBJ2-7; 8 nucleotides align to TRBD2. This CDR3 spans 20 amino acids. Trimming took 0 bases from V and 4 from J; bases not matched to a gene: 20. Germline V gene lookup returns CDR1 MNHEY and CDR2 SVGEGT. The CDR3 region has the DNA TGTGCCAGCAGTTACTCGATTGATATAGTGGGACTAGGACGTTGGTACGAGCAGTACTTC. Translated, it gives CASSYSIDIVGLGRWYEQYF.

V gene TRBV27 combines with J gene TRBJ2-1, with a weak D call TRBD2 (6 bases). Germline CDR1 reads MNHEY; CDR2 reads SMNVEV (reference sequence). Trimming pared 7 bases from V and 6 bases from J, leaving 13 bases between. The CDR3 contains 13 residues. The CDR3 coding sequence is TGTGCCAGCAAGGCGGAGGGACCCAATGAGCAGTTCTTC. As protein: CASKAEGPNEQFF.

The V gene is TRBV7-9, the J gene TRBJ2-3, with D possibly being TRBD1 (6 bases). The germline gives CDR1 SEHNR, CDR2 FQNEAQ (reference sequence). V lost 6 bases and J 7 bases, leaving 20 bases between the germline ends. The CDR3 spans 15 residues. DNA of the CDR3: TGTGCCAGCAGTTTTACAGGGACCTACGCGAATACGCAGTATTTT. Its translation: CASSFTGTYANTQYF.

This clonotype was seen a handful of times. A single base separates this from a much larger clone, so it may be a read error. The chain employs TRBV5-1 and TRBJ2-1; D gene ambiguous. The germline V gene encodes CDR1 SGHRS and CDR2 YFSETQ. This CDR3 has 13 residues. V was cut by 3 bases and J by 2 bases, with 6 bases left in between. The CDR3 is CASSSPPYNEQFF. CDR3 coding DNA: TGCGCCAGCAGCTCGCCACCCTACAATGAGCAGTTCTTC.

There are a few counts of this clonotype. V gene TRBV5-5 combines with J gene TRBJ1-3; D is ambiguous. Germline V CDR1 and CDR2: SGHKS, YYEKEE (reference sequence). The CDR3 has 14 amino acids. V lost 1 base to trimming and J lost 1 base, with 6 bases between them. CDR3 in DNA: TGTGCCAGCAGCTTGTCGAGTTCTGGAAACACCATATATTTT. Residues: CASSLSSSGNTIYF. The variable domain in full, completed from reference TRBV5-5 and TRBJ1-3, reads DAGVTQSPTHLIKTRGQQVTLRCSPISGHKSVSWYQQVLGQGPQFIFQYYEKEERGRGNFPDRFSARQFPNYSSELNVNALLLGDSALYLCASSLSSSGNTIYFGEGSWLTVV.

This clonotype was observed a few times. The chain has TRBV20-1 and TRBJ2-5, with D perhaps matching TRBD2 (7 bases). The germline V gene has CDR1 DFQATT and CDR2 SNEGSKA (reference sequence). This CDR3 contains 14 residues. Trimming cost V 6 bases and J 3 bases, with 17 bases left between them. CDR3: CSAKGGGGKETQYF. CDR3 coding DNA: TGCAGTGCAAAGGGGGGGGGAGGGAAAGAGACCCAGTACTTC.